A selection of T cell receptor beta chains follows, all from one sample in a study of blood T cells in healthy people across ages. TCRdb reprocessed the 5' RACE reads via MiXCR and lists one record per CDR3 protein. Of approximately 690,000 distinct CDR3 sequences listed, 40% to 45% are singletons. The sequenced sample consisted of blood. These receptors were obtained from a man older than 75 in good health. CDR3s include the opening cysteine and the closing phenylalanine or tryptophan. The order of the fields is clone size, V gene, J gene, D gene, CDR3 DNA, CDR3 protein. The D gene is left open where the match is weak. Size values are once, few and many counts, or a class for expanded clones, and some rows have none.

few,TRBV4-2,TRBJ2-3,TRBD2,TGTGCCAGCAGCCGGTATGTAGCGGGGGGCACAGATACGCAGTATTTT,CASSRYVAGGTDTQYF
many,TRBV7-2,TRBJ2-6,TRBD1,TGTGCCAGCAGCTTAGCGTTGACAGGGGCCTCTGGGGCCAACGTCCTGACTTTC,CASSLALTGASGANVLTF
once,TRBV6-6,TRBJ2-1,TRBD2,TGTGCCAGCAGCACCGGGACTAGCGGGGGGCAGAATGAGCAGTTCTTC,CASSTGTSGGQNEQFF
-,TRBV5-1,TRBJ2-5,-,TGCGCCAGCAGCTTTGAGACAACCGACCAAGAGACCCAGTACTTC,CASSFETTDQETQYF
few,TRBV7-2,TRBJ2-7,-,TGTGCCAGCAGCTTAGCCCGGCAGGGCCCCTACGAGCAGTACTTC,CASSLARQGPYEQYF
-,TRBV6-6,TRBJ1-6,-,TGTGCCAGCAGCCCCGTGGAGGGTCGAAATTCACCCCTCCACTTT,CASSPVEGRNSPLHF
-,TRBV6-2/TRBV6-3,TRBJ2-7,-,TGTGCCAGCAGTTACGATGCGCTCTCCTACGAGCAGTACTTC,CASSYDALSYEQYF
-,TRBV7-2,TRBJ2-1,-,TGTACCAGCAGTGACCGGGACGGCCGGGAAAGGGAGCAGTTCTTC,CTSSDRDGREREQFF
many,TRBV29-1,TRBJ2-1,-,TGCAGCGTTGTCCCTCCGGGAGAGGTGTTCTTC,CSVVPPGEVFF
-,TRBV3-1,TRBJ2-3,-,TGTGCCAGCGGCGGCACAGATACGCAGTATTTT,CASGGTDTQYF
-,TRBV3-1,TRBJ2-5,-,TGTGCCAGCAGCCGACCACCCAACAATGAGCAGTACTTC,CASSRPPNNEQYF
-,TRBV21-1,TRBJ1-5,-,TGTGCCAGCAGCATCAAGGACAGGGGAAGCAATCAGCCCCAGCATTTT,CASSIKDRGSNQPQHF
few,TRBV7-9,TRBJ2-7,-,TGTGCCAGCAGCTTCCCCGGCAGTCGAACCTACGAGCAGTACTTC,CASSFPGSRTYEQYF
-,TRBV6-2/TRBV6-3,TRBJ2-3,-,TGTGCCAGCAGCACCACGGACGCGTATCTCCGAGATACGCAGTATTTT,CASSTTDAYLRDTQYF
many,TRBV7-2,TRBJ2-3,-,TGTGCCAGCAGCCGAGGGGCGGAGGGCACAGATACGCAGTATTTT,CASSRGAEGTDTQYF
-,TRBV25-1,TRBJ1-1,TRBD1,TGTGCCAGCAGTCTCGGGACAGGGGCCACCACTACTGAAGCTTTCTTT,CASSLGTGATTTEAFF
-,TRBV3-1,TRBJ2-2,-,TGTGCCAGCAGCCAAGATTATACCGGTAAAGACACCGGGGAGCTGTTTTTT,CASSQDYTGKDTGELFF
-,TRBV5-1,TRBJ1-1,-,TGCGCCAGCATGCGGGTCGGGGTGAGCACTGAAGCTTTCTTT,CASMRVGVSTEAFF
-,TRBV20-1,TRBJ2-7,TRBD2,TGCAGTGCTAGGGGCGGGAGCGGGTACAATGAGCAGTACTTC,CSARGGSGYNEQYF
many,TRBV20-1,TRBJ2-1,TRBD2,TGCAGTGCTAGAGATAGGAGCGGGGGGCCCCTTTCCAATGAGCAGTTCTTC,CSARDRSGGPLSNEQFF
-,TRBV5-1,TRBJ2-7,-,TGCGCCAGCAGCTCGACGATGACCGGGGGCACCTACGAGCAGTACTTC,CASSSTMTGGTYEQYF
many,TRBV13,TRBJ2-5,-,TGTGCCAGCAGCGCCTACAGAGCCCAAGAGACCCAGTACTTC,CASSAYRAQETQYF
few,TRBV20-1,TRBJ1-1,-,TGCAGCACCCGGCTGTCACACGCTATGAACACTGAAGCTTTCTTT,CSTRLSHAMNTEAFF
-,TRBV20-1,TRBJ1-4,-,TGCAGTGTCCGAGCCACCGCAACTAATGAAAAACTGTTTTTT,CSVRATATNEKLFF
many,TRBV29-1,TRBJ2-5,TRBD2,TGCAGCGCGAAATTAGCGGGAGTCGAGACCCAGTACTTC,CSAKLAGVETQYF
few,TRBV20-1,TRBJ2-1,TRBD2,TGCAGTGCTAGAGATCCAAAGACTAGCGGGAGCAATGAGCAGTTCTTC,CSARDPKTSGSNEQFF
-,TRBV9,TRBJ1-1,-,TGTGCCAGCAGCCCCAGGCGGGGGAGATCTGAAGCTTTCTTT,CASSPRRGRSEAFF